The source of this TCR beta chain is a study of Ad26.COV2.S vaccination and SARS-CoV-2 variants. The method was immunoSEQ multiplex PCR; TCRdb's version includes in-frame clones alone and lacks a portion of them. The sample consists of about 460,000 clones, nearly 90% of them appearing once. Findings of the study overall: Spike-specific TCR breadth in vaccine recipients exceeded that seen in placebo recipients.

Treatment here: 19 received Ad26.COV2.S at low or high dose, single or two shots; about 5 received placebo; per-sample allocation not given. Specimen acquisition occurred on day 63 following the initial vaccine or placebo injection. Ad26 vector vaccine expressed Wuhan-strain SARS-CoV-2 spike. As regards this clone: Its target is not known.

This specimen was peripheral blood, taken in a trial of Ad26.COV2.S vaccine versus placebo. This TCR was sampled from a person between 18 and 65 years old who received the Ad26.COV2.S COVID-19 vaccine or a placebo.

CDR3 sequence: CASSQLPGTGGLISSGANVLTF. CDR3 in DNA: TGTGCCAGCAGCCAACTACCCGGGACAGGGGGCCTGATTAGCTCTGGGGCCAACGTCCTGACTTTC. This chain joins TRBV4-2 and TRBJ2-6; 12 bases line up with TRBD1. The CDR3 is made up of 22 amino acids. Germline V CDR1 and CDR2: LGHNA, YNFKEQ. The V segment lost 2 bases and the J segment 0 bases; nucleotides outside the gene matches: 14.